These 22 T cell receptor beta chains came from one sample sequenced in a study of T cells after yellow fever vaccination. One entry per CDR3 protein, called by TCRdb with MiXCR from the 5' RACE reads. This table has about 240,000 distinct CDR3 sequences, less than 8.5% appearing once. The sample consisted of CD4+ T cells sorted from PBMCs, taken 15 days after the yellow fever booster vaccination. The receptors derive from a man younger than 40 who received the YFV17D yellow fever vaccine.

In nucleotides, the CDR3 is TGTGCCAGCAGTTTAAGGTCAAACTATAATTCACCCCTCCACTTT. It yields the protein CASSLRSNYNSPLHF. V gene TRBV28 combines with J gene TRBJ1-6; D is undetermined. The germline V gene encodes CDR1 MDHEN and CDR2 SYDVKM. V was shortened by 2 bases and J by 3 bases, with 8 bases between the two germline ends. This CDR3 has 15 amino acids. The variable domain in full, with the rest retrieved from reference TRBV28 and TRBJ1-6, is DVKVTQSSRYLVKRTGEKVFLECVQDMDHENMFWYRQDPGLGLRLIYFSYDVKMKEKGDIPEGYSVSREKKERFSLILESASTNQTSMYLCASSLRSNYNSPLHFGNGTRLTVT.

This clonotype was counted a few times. This chain uses TRBV20-1 with TRBJ1-1; D not certain. V dropped 0 bases and J dropped 1 base, with 12 bases sitting between them. The CDR3 extends over 15 amino acids. Germline CDR1 is DFQATT and CDR2 is SNEGSKA (reference sequence). In nucleotides, the CDR3 is TGCAGTGCTAGAGATTTGGTTCGGGGGAACACTGAAGCTTTCTTT. It translates to CSARDLVRGNTEAFF.

This clonotype was counted many times. The CDR3: CSGGVSRGIQYF. In nucleotides, the CDR3 is TGCAGCGGGGGGGTCAGCAGGGGCATTCAGTACTTC. The rearrangement joins TRBV29-1 to TRBJ2-4, with D perhaps TRBD1 or TRBD2 (6 bases each). The CDR3 covers 12 residues. Germline V gene lookup returns CDR1 SQVTM and CDR2 ANQGSEA. Between the trimmed V and J ends, which lost 7 bases and 9 bases, there was a span of 16 bases. The full variable domain, with the rest looked up from reference TRBV29-1 and TRBJ2-4, is SAVISQKPSRDICQRGTSLTIQCQVDSQVTMMFWYRQQPGQSLTLIATANQGSEATYESGFVIDKFPISRPNLTFSTLTVSNMSPEDSSIYLCSGGVSRGIQYFGAGTRLSVL.

This clonotype has at least ten counts. The chain couples TRBV20-1 to TRBJ1-2; no clear D gene. The CDR3 consists of 13 residues. Germline lookup yields CDR1 DFQATT and CDR2 SNEGSKA (reference sequence). Trimming removed 4 bases from V and 5 bases from J, with 14 bases in between. Written as DNA, the CDR3 is TGCAGTGCTACCCCCGCGGTGGTGTATGGCTACACCTTC. This gives the protein CSATPAVVYGYTF.

This clonotype was observed a few times. The J gene is TRBJ1-1, the V gene TRBV7-9; weak D call: TRBD1 (6 bases). V was clipped by 0 bases and J by 8 bases, with 13 bases between them. CDR3 size: 14 residues. Germline assignment: CDR1 SEHNR and CDR2 FQNEAQ (reference sequence). The CDR3 DNA sequence: TGTGCCAGCAGCTTAGCGAGTGGACAGAGCGAAGCTTTCTTT. As protein: CASSLASGQSEAFF.

This clonotype has only a few counts. J is TRBJ2-5 and V is TRBV20-1; maybe TRBD1 (6 bases). Germline V CDR1 and CDR2: DFQATT, SNEGSKA (reference sequence). The CDR3 consists of 16 residues. The V gene lost 3 bases and the J gene lost 2 bases, with 19 bases spanning the gap. CDR3 DNA sequence: TGCAGTGCTAGCGAAAGTAGGGGGAAGCTACAAGAGACCCAGTACTTC. This codes for CSASESRGKLQETQYF.

In this sample, this clonotype turned up many times. The chain combines TRBV7-2 with TRBJ2-4; tentatively, D is TRBD1 (6 bases). Trimming stripped 3 bases from V and 1 base from J, with 10 bases between. The CDR3 contains 15 residues. The germline V gene has CDR1 SGHTA and CDR2 FQGNSA. The CDR3 region is CASSLGHHAKNIQYF. Here the CDR3 DNA reads TGTGCCAGCAGCTTGGGACACCATGCCAAAAACATTCAGTACTTC.

This clonotype has a count of ten or more. The rearrangement uses TRBV5-1 and TRBJ1-1; D gene ambiguous. Per the germline V gene, CDR1 is SGHRS and CDR2 is YFSETQ. The CDR3 runs 13 residues. The V and J ends lost 3 bases and 3 bases respectively, with 9 bases between them. The CDR3 sequence: CASSSRTDTEAFF. In nucleotides, the CDR3 is TGCGCCAGCAGCTCACGTACGGACACTGAAGCTTTCTTT. Looking up the rest from reference TRBV5-1 and TRBJ1-1 gives the full variable domain: KAGVTQTPRYLIKTRGQQVTLSCSPISGHRSVSWYQQTPGQGLQFLFEYFSETQRNKGNFPGRFSGRQFSNSRSEMNVSTLELGDSALYLCASSSRTDTEAFFGQGTRLTVV.

This clonotype was seen a handful of times. The chain links TRBV28 to TRBJ2-5, with D hard to call. CDR3 length equals 11 residues. From germline, CDR1 is MDHEN and CDR2 SYDVKM. Trimming took off 5 bases at V and 5 bases at J, with 6 bases between the two ends. CDR3 nucleotide sequence: TGTGCCAGCAGTGTGTGGGAGACCCAGTACTTC. This codes for CASSVWETQYF.

This chain joins TRBV7-2 and TRBJ2-3; no clear D gene. Trimming removed 5 bases at V and 3 bases at J, with 12 bases between. The CDR3 consists of 14 residues. CDR1 is SGHTA and CDR2 is FQGNSA in the germline V gene. CDR3 sequence: CASSRRPRTDTQYF. For the CDR3, the DNA is TGTGCCAGCAGCCGTAGGCCGCGGACAGATACGCAGTATTTT.

Notes on this clonotype: This sequence may be a read error, since a much larger clone differs from it by one base. The CDR3 DNA sequence: TGCAGTGCTAGATCATGGACTAGCGGAGTCAACTACAGTGAGCAGTTCTTC. This gives the protein CSARSWTSGVNYSEQFF. The gene calls are TRBV20-1 and TRBJ2-1; 10 nucleotides align to TRBD2. CDR3 length: 17 residues. CDR1 is DFQATT and CDR2 is SNEGSKA in the germline V gene (reference sequence).

This chain links TRBV30 with TRBJ2-7, with D uncertain. The V gene's germline CDR1 is GTSNPN and CDR2 SVGIG (reference sequence). The CDR3 has 13 residues. Trimming stripped 4 bases from V and 1 base from J, with 11 bases between. This chain's CDR3 is CAWTAGGSYEQYF. CDR3 DNA: TGTGCCTGGACCGCTGGCGGATCCTACGAGCAGTACTTC.

The table lists this clonotype with a few counts. V is TRBV10-3 and J is TRBJ1-1; TRBD1 matches 8 bases. The CDR3 runs 14 residues. After removal of 6 bases from V and 1 base from J, the junction contained 4 bases not matched to a gene. CDR1 is ENHRY and CDR2 is SYGVKD in the germline V gene. The CDR3 bases are TGTGCCATCAGACAGGGGGACGAGAACACTGAAGCTTTCTTT. Protein sequence: CAIRQGDENTEAFF.

Ten or more counts support this clonotype. The chain recombines TRBV2 with TRBJ1-5; 11 bases are a match to TRBD1. The CDR3 covers 14 residues. The trim removed 7 bases at V and 7 bases at J, leaving 6 bases unmatched. Germline lookup yields CDR1 SNHLY and CDR2 FYNNEI. The CDR3 nucleotides are TGTGCCAGCAAAGGGACAGGGGGAGTCCAGCCCCAGCATTTT. Its protein product is CASKGTGGVQPQHF.

The gene calls are TRBV7-9 and TRBJ2-3; 8 positions match TRBD2. The CDR3 length is 14 residues. The V segment lost 6 bases and the J segment 2 bases; nucleotides outside the gene matches: 4. Germline-derived CDR1 and CDR2 are SEHNR and FQNEAQ (reference sequence). This CDR3 is CASSPGGDTDTQYF. CDR3 sequence (DNA): TGTGCCAGCAGTCCGGGGGGGGACACAGATACGCAGTATTTT. The variable domain in full, with the rest retrieved from reference TRBV7-9 and TRBJ2-3, is DTGVSQNPRHKITKRGQNVTFRCDPISEHNRLYWYRQTLGQGPEFLTYFQNEAQLEKSRLLSDRFSAERPKGSFSTLEIQRTEQGDSAMYLCASSPGGDTDTQYFGPGTRLTVL.

V and J are TRBV20-1 and TRBJ1-4; D gene uncertain. There are 11 residues in the CDR3. CDR1 is DFQATT and CDR2 is SNEGSKA in the germline V gene (reference sequence). Trimming stripped 3 bases from V and 13 bases from J, with 12 bases between. The CDR3 DNA reads as TGCAGTGCTAGGACGGCCTATGGACTGTTTTTT. Translating gives CSARTAYGLFF.

In this sample, this clonotype turned up many times. The chain uses TRBV5-1 and TRBJ2-1; D uncertain. This CDR3 region has 15 residues. CDR1 and CDR2 from the germline V gene are SGHRS and YFSETQ. V lost 0 bases and J lost 6, with 13 bases in between. The CDR3 DNA is TGCGCCAGCAGCTTGGAAGTTGCGGCCCCCAATGAGCAGTTCTTC. Translation: CASSLEVAAPNEQFF.

This clonotype was observed many times. The chain couples TRBV5-4 to TRBJ2-7; D tentatively reads TRBD1 or TRBD2 (5 bases each). The ends were cut back, 4 bases at V and 6 bases at J, with 17 bases in the middle. Germline loops: CDR1 SGHNT, CDR2 YYREEE (reference sequence). The CDR3 loop spans 14 amino acids. The CDR3 DNA is TGTGCCAGCAGCCTCGAACTAGGGGCCATCGAGCAGTACTTC. Encoded protein: CASSLELGAIEQYF.

The chain recombines TRBV6-2 or TRBV6-3 with TRBJ1-1; the D is unclear. Germline V gene data show CDR1 as MNHEY and CDR2 as SVGEGT. The CDR3 is 13 residues long. The V gene lost 2 bases and the J gene lost 9 bases, with 13 bases spanning the gap. CDR3 nucleotide sequence: TGTGCCAGCAGTTACGATCGGGCTTTTCAAGCTTTCTTT. Translation: CASSYDRAFQAFF.

This clonotype was seen only a few times. The chain is built from TRBV7-2 and TRBJ2-1; 9 bases agree with TRBD2. Germline CDR1 reads SGHTA; CDR2 reads FQGNSA. The CDR3 is 15 residues long. With V trimmed by 3 bases and J by 6 bases, 6 bases remained unmatched. DNA of the CDR3: TGTGCCAGCAGCTTCTCTCGCGGGAGGGCCAATGAGCAGTTCTTC. This gives the protein CASSFSRGRANEQFF.

This clonotype was recorded many times. The CDR3 DNA follows: TGTGCCAGCAGCCCTGGACCGAACACTGAAGCTTTCTTT. This codes for CASSPGPNTEAFF. The chain employs TRBV7-8 and TRBJ1-1, with no clear D. Germline assignment: CDR1 SGHVS and CDR2 FQNEAQ. V was trimmed by 5 bases and J by 1 base, leaving 8 bases between them. The CDR3 spans 13 residues.

Ten or more counts support this clonotype. V is TRBV20-1 and J is TRBJ1-1; the D gene is possibly TRBD1 (5 bases). Germline V gives CDR1 DFQATT, CDR2 SNEGSKA (reference sequence). The CDR3 is 12 amino acids. The V and J ends lost 0 bases and 10 bases respectively, with 12 bases between them. The DNA of the CDR3 is TGCAGTGCTAGAGATCGGGGCGTGGGAGCTTTCTTT. Translated, it gives CSARDRGVGAFF.